This TCR beta chain comes out of a study of a mutant IDH1 vaccine in newly diagnosed glioma. Study-wide context: Once 4-6 weeks had passed after radiotherapy alone, vaccination started, or it started with temozolomide cycles. Earlier care involved radiotherapy, temozolomide, or both, and the majority received both. Study-level findings and limits: Immune responses arising from the vaccine appeared in around 92% of patients.

Details on this clone: Antigen unknown.

The CDR3 spans 16 residues. V shed 8 bases and J 3 bases; nucleotides not matched to a gene: 14. Germline V gene sequence: CDR1 MDHEN, CDR2 SYDVKM. Sequenced by immunoSEQ multiplex PCR; TCRdb stores in-frame clones only, minus some. The table has tens of thousands of clones, approximately 90% seen once. This sample's time point: week 35, safety follow-up. What each vaccine dose contained was 300 ug of mutant IDH1 20-mer peptide, accompanied by topical imiquimod. Those who donated had recent WHO grade 3 or 4 IDH1-mutant, ATRX-lost astrocytomas. The origin of this receptor is a man aged 35-49 years with glioma. The material sequenced was PBMCs, taken from a glioma patient whose treatment included an IDH1 peptide vaccine. V and J are TRBV28 and TRBJ2-3; 7 bases agree with TRBD1. CDR3 in amino acids: CASALGTALLTDTQYF. The CDR3 DNA reads as TGTGCCAGCGCTCTCGGGACAGCCTTATTAACAGATACGCAGTATTTT. The variable domain in full, with the rest retrieved from reference TRBV28 and TRBJ2-3, is DVKVTQSSRYLVKRTGEKVFLECVQDMDHENMFWYRQDPGLGLRLIYFSYDVKMKEKGDIPEGYSVSREKKERFSLILESASTNQTSMYLCASALGTALLTDTQYFGPGTRLTVL.